These 23 T cell receptor beta chains were all obtained from the same sample, sequenced in a study of regulatory T cells in long-lasting Graves disease. Construction of the TCR beta libraries employed iRepertoire HTBI primers in conjunction with Arm-PCR of CDR3 regions. TCRdb redid the calling of the multiplex PCR reads with MiXCR, one entry per CDR3 protein. The profile covers some 430,000 distinct CDR3 sequences, with 20% to 25% appearing a single time and roughly 7% taken by the ten largest. Time point specified: persistent/refractory GD, antithyroid drugs over 5 years with positive TRAb. PBMC RNA was the source of the TCR library. Specimen: peripheral blood mononuclear cells (PBMCs), collected when the disease was refractory, from a patient treated with antithyroid drugs. The receptor set was obtained from a female donor with Graves disease.

The genes are TRBV29-1 and TRBJ1-1; D not resolved. Per germline, CDR1 SQVTM and CDR2 ANQGSEA. V lost 5 bases and J lost 6, with 10 bases in between. The CDR3 is 11 amino acids. The CDR3 DNA reads as TGCAGCGTTCAGGAGGGTCCTGAAGCTTTCTTT. Amino acids: CSVQEGPEAFF.

This clonotype was picked up many times. The chain carries TRBV20-1 and TRBJ1-1; no firm D call. Trimming shortened V by 3 bases and J by 3 bases, and 17 bases separated the two germline ends. Germline V gene lookup returns CDR1 DFQATT and CDR2 SNEGSKA (reference sequence). There are 15 residues in the CDR3. The CDR3 nucleotides are TGCAGTGCTAGGACCGGACGGAAGCGGGACACTGAAGCTTTCTTT. As protein: CSARTGRKRDTEAFF.

This clonotype was observed a handful of times. The rearrangement joins TRBV2 to TRBJ2-3; possible D gene TRBD2, 5 bases. Germline CDR1 reads SNHLY; CDR2 reads FYNNEI. The CDR3 covers 16 residues. Deletions cut 1 base from V and 6 bases from J, with 17 bases between. The CDR3 here is CASSEGGGARKDTQYF. CDR3 bases: TGTGCCAGCAGTGAAGGTGGAGGAGCGAGGAAGGATACGCAGTATTTT.

This clonotype was detected a few times. The chain is built from TRBV4-3 and TRBJ2-7, with TRBD1 matching 7 bases. The CDR3 consists of 16 residues. Trimming removed 4 bases from V and 2 bases from J; junction bases left unmatched: 11. Germline-derived CDR1 and CDR2 are LGHNA and YSLEER. The chain's CDR3 is CASSPYSGQPAYEQYF. In nucleotides, the CDR3 is TGCGCCAGCAGCCCATACTCGGGACAGCCAGCCTACGAGCAGTACTTC.

This clonotype was counted a few times. An end of the junction differs from the germline gene, which may be a read error. This chain links TRBV28 with TRBJ1-2; D perhaps matches TRBD1 (6 bases). CDR3 size: 13 residues. Germline CDR1 and CDR2: MDHEN and SYDVKM. The DNA of the CDR3 is TGTACCAGCAGCCCTACAGGGAACTATGGCTACACCTTC. Translation: CTSSPTGNYGYTF.

This clonotype was recorded a few times. The chain couples TRBV3-1 to TRBJ2-2; D is ambiguous. The CDR3 is 12 amino acids. Germline CDR1 and CDR2: LGHDT and YNNKEL (reference sequence). V lost 4 bases and J lost 7, with 7 bases in between. The CDR3 DNA reads as TGTGCCAGCAGCCGTCCAGGCGGGGAGCTGTTTTTT. Its translation is CASSRPGGELFF.

This clonotype was seen many times. The chain uses TRBV28 and TRBJ1-6; 8 nucleotides match TRBD1. Unmatched junction bases numbered 9, after V lost 7 bases and J lost 7 bases. CDR3 size: 15 residues. The germline V gene has CDR1 MDHEN and CDR2 SYDVKM. CDR3 sequence (DNA): TGTGCCAGCAAAGTTCCGGACAGGGCGAATTCACCCCTCCACTTT. The encoded protein is CASKVPDRANSPLHF. Based on the CDR3 plus reference TRBV28 and TRBJ1-6, the full variable domain is DVKVTQSSRYLVKRTGEKVFLECVQDMDHENMFWYRQDPGLGLRLIYFSYDVKMKEKGDIPEGYSVSREKKERFSLILESASTNQTSMYLCASKVPDRANSPLHFGNGTRLTVT.

The chain employs TRBV7-6 and TRBJ1-6; TRBD1 is a possible D gene (5 bases). Germline lookup yields CDR1 SGHVS and CDR2 FNYEAQ. The CDR3 extends over 17 amino acids. The germline V and J ends were trimmed by 5 bases and 0 bases, with 14 bases remaining between them. DNA for the CDR3: TGTGCCAGCAGCCACGGCGGCGGGGGCTCCTATAATTCACCCCTCCACTTT. It is translated as CASSHGGGGSYNSPLHF. The full variable domain, its missing parts supplied by reference TRBV7-6 and TRBJ1-6, is GAGVSQSPRYKVTKRGQDVALRCDPISGHVSLYWYRQALGQGPEFLTYFNYEAQQDKSGLPNDRFSAERPEGSISTLTIQRTEQRDSAMYRCASSHGGGGSYNSPLHFGNGTRLTVT.

The chain has TRBV5-5 and TRBJ2-7; 10 positions agree with TRBD1. Losses at the gene ends were 4 bases for V and 4 bases for J; bases not matched to a gene: 5. This CDR3 has 14 residues. CDR1 is SGHKS, CDR2 YYEKEE, per germline (reference sequence). The CDR3 loop is CASSRGTGEYEQYF. As DNA, the CDR3 is TGTGCCAGCAGCCGTGGGACAGGGGAGTACGAGCAGTACTTC.

This clonotype was observed a handful of times. CDR3 protein: CASSLADTTYNEQFF. The CDR3 DNA is TGCGCCAGCAGCTTGGCGGACACCACCTACAATGAGCAGTTCTTC. The gene calls are TRBV5-1 and TRBJ2-1, with a possible D match to TRBD1 (5 bases). The length of the CDR3 is 15 residues. CDR1 is SGHRS, CDR2 YFSETQ, per germline. Trimming cost V 0 bases and J 2 bases, with 9 bases left between them.

The sample holds a few counts of this clonotype. The chain links TRBV5-1 to TRBJ2-2, with D uncertain. This CDR3 has 15 amino acids. Trimming left V 4 bases short and J 4 bases short, with 14 bases between. CDR1 SGHRS and CDR2 YFSETQ come from the germline V gene. The CDR3 here is CASSHGPTRTGELFF. The DNA for the CDR3 is TGCGCCAGCAGCCATGGACCCACGCGCACCGGGGAGCTGTTTTTT.

This clonotype was counted many times. At one boundary the junction diverges from the germline segment, which might be a read error. The chain couples TRBV5-1 to TRBJ1-2; the D is unclear. Germline lookup yields CDR1 SGHRS and CDR2 YFSETQ. This CDR3 comprises 13 residues. CDR3 region: CASSSTTNYGYTF. The CDR3 nucleotides are TGTGCCAGCAGTTCGACGACGAACTATGGCTACACCTTC.

This clonotype was counted at least ten times. The J gene is TRBJ1-1, the V gene TRBV6-1; unclear D gene. V lost 5 bases, J lost 1 base, and 8 bases lay in between. Germline lookup yields CDR1 MNHNS and CDR2 SASEGT. The CDR3 runs to 13 residues. CDR3 protein: CASSRTQNTEAFF. In nucleotides, the CDR3 is TGTGCCAGCAGTCGTACTCAGAACACTGAAGCTTTCTTT.

This clonotype was observed at least ten times. The chain recombines TRBV3-1 with TRBJ2-5; tentatively, D is TRBD1 (6 bases). Trimming stripped 5 bases from V and 2 bases from J, with 12 bases between. The CDR3 covers 14 residues. CDR1 is LGHDT, CDR2 YNNKEL, per germline (reference sequence). CDR3 sequence: CASSSNRVQETQYF. The DNA for the CDR3 is TGTGCCAGCAGCTCTAACAGGGTTCAAGAGACCCAGTACTTC.

This clonotype was counted between two and nine times. This sequence joins TRBV30 and TRBJ2-7; D is undetermined. The CDR3 covers 12 residues. Germline lookup yields CDR1 GTSNPN and CDR2 SVGIG (reference sequence). Trimming pared 1 base from V and 3 bases from J, leaving 7 bases between. The CDR3, as DNA: TGTGCCTGGAGTGATGGGAACTACGAGCAGTACTTC. Translation gives CAWSDGNYEQYF.

The rearrangement uses TRBV27 and TRBJ1-2; tentatively, D is TRBD1 (5 bases). Trimming left V 2 bases short and J 3 bases short, with 19 bases between. The CDR3 contains 17 residues. The germline gives CDR1 MNHEY, CDR2 SMNVEV (reference sequence). The CDR3 reads CASSLRGSGSTDYGYTF. The CDR3 DNA sequence: TGTGCCAGCAGTTTAAGGGGCTCCGGTTCTACAGACTATGGCTACACCTTC.

This clonotype has ten or more counts. The CDR3 bases are TGTGCCAGCAGCCCGATATCTGGGGCCTACGAGCAGTACTTC. Its translation is CASSPISGAYEQYF. The V gene is TRBV28, the J gene TRBJ2-7; D is ambiguous. The CDR3 has 14 amino acids. Germline V CDR1 and CDR2: MDHEN, SYDVKM. Trimming cost V 6 bases and J 2 bases, with 14 bases left between them.

This chain uses TRBV4-1 with TRBJ1-1; 7 bases agree with TRBD1. This CDR3 is 15 amino acids long. Germline loops: CDR1 MGHRA, CDR2 YSYEKL. The V and J ends lost 3 bases and 0 bases, in that order; junction bases with no gene match: 4. The CDR3 nucleotides read TGCGCCAGCAGCCATAGAACAGGGGTGAACACTGAAGCTTTCTTT. It specifies CASSHRTGVNTEAFF.

The chain uses TRBV7-9 and TRBJ2-7, with D tentatively TRBD2 (7 bases). V lost 5 bases to trimming and J lost 1 base, with 15 bases between them. Germline loops: CDR1 SEHNR, CDR2 FQNEAQ (reference sequence). The CDR3 length is 15 residues. The CDR3 coding sequence is TGTGCCAGCAGCCGACAGGACGGGGGGTCCTACGAGCAGTACTTC. Amino acid sequence: CASSRQDGGSYEQYF. Looking up the rest from reference TRBV7-9 and TRBJ2-7 gives the full variable domain: DTGVSQNPRHKITKRGQNVTFRCDPISEHNRLYWYRQTLGQGPEFLTYFQNEAQLEKSRLLSDRFSAERPKGSFSTLEIQRTEQGDSAMYLCASSRQDGGSYEQYFGPGTRLTVT.

This clonotype has a count of ten or more. The V call is TRBV12-3 or TRBV12-4, the J call TRBJ2-2; D tentatively fits TRBD1 or TRBD2 (6 bases each). The CDR3 contains 16 residues. Trimming took 6 bases from V and 0 from J, leaving 14 bases between them. This CDR3 reads CASSPLGGANTGELFF. The CDR3 DNA reads as TGTGCCAGCAGCCCCCTGGGGGGCGCGAACACCGGGGAGCTGTTTTTT.

The table lists this clonotype with many counts. This CDR3 reads CAGGISDYGYTF. The CDR3 DNA sequence: TGTGCCGGGGGAATATCGGACTATGGCTACACCTTC. The genes are TRBV28 and TRBJ1-2; possible D gene TRBD1, 5 bases. The CDR3 length is 12 residues. Trimming shortened V by 11 bases and J by 3 bases, and 13 bases separated the two germline ends. Germline V CDR1 and CDR2: MDHEN, SYDVKM.

This clonotype appeared many times. The CDR3 DNA reads as TGTGCCAGCAGGTTCAGAGGGTTTGGTCTCTACGAGCAGTACTTC. Translating gives CASRFRGFGLYEQYF. J is TRBJ2-7 and V is TRBV7-2; D is perhaps TRBD2 (5 bases). The CDR3 has 15 residues. Germline CDR1 reads SGHTA; CDR2 reads FQGNSA. Deletions cut 6 bases from V and 3 bases from J, with 18 bases between.

The V call is TRBV5-1, the J call TRBJ2-6; no definite D call. The CDR3 contains 15 residues. Germline CDR1 reads SGHRS; CDR2 reads YFSETQ. V dropped 4 bases and J dropped 1 base, with 9 bases sitting between them. CDR3 nucleotide sequence: TGCGCCAGCAGCCCCAAAGCATCTGGGGCCAACGTCCTGACTTTC. It specifies CASSPKASGANVLTF.